Detailed here is one T cell receptor beta chain. At one of its ends the junction is not consistent with the germline gene, which may arise from a read error. In the same sample, other DNA sequences code for this CDR3. Cohorts were determined from participant-reported clinical history. The data were produced by immunoSEQ multiplex PCR, yet TCRdb's version contains in-frame clones alone and is incomplete. Among 150,000 or so clones, approximately 87% were seen once, and the ten largest hold 4% to 4.5%. This record comes from a study of blood T cell repertoires in COVID-19. This CDR3 contains 16 residues. Germline CDR1 reads SSHAT; CDR2 reads FNYEAQ (reference sequence).

V and J are TRBV7-7 and TRBJ1-5; 7 bases fit TRBD1. Sequenced: PBMCs or T cells enriched from blood (not recorded which). The receptor was isolated from a woman aged 45 to 65 who had recovered from COVID-19. The CDR3 loop reads CASSLARGQGDQPQHF. CDR3 DNA: TGTGCTAGCAGCTTAGCGAGGGGGCAGGGCGATCAGCCCCAGCATTTT.